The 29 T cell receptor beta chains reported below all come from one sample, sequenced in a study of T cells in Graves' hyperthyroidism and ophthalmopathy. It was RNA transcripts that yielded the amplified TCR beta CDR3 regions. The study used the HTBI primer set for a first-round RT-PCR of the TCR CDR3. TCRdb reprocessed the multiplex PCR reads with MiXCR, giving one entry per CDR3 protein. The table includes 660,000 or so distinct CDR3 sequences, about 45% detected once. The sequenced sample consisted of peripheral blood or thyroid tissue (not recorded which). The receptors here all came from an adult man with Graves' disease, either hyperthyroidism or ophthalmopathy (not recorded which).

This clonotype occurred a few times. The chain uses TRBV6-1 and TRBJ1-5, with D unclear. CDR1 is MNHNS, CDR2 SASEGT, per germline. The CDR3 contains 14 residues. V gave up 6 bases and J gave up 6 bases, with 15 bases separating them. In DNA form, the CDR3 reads TGTGCCAGCAGCCAAGCAATATTTCGTCAGCCCCAGCATTTT. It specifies CASSQAIFRQPQHF.

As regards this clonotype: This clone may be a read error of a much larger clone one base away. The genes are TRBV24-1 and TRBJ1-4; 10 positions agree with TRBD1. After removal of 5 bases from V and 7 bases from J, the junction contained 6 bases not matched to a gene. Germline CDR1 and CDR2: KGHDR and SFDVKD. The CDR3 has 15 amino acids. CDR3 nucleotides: TGTGCCACCAGTGCTGGACAGGGGGGATTTGAAAAACTGTTTTTT. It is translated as CATSAGQGGFEKLFF.

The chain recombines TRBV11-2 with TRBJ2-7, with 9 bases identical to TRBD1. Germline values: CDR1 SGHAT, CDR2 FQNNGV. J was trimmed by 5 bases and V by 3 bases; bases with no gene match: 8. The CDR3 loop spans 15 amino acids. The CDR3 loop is CASSFRDRAWHEQYF. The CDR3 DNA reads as TGTGCCAGCAGCTTCCGGGACAGGGCGTGGCACGAGCAGTACTTC.

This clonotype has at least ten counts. The CDR3 nucleotides read TGTGCCATCAGTGAGGTTTTTTCTGGACAGACTAACTATGGCTACACCTTC. Protein product: CAISEVFSGQTNYGYTF. The chain combines TRBV10-3 with TRBJ1-2; TRBD1 is a possible D gene (6 bases). This CDR3 has 17 residues. CDR1 ENHRY and CDR2 SYGVKD come from the germline V gene. Trimming pared 2 bases from V and 0 bases from J, leaving 16 bases between.

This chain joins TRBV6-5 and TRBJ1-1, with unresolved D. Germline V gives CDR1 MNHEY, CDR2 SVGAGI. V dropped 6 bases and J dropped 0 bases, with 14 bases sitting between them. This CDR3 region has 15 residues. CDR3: CASSPRIWMNTEAFF. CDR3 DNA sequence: TGTGCCAGCAGCCCGAGAATATGGATGAACACTGAAGCTTTCTTT.

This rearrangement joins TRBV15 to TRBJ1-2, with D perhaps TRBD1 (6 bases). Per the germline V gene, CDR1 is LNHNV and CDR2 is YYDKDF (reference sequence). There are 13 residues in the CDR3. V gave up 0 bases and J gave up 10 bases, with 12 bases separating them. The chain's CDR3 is CATSRERTDAYTF. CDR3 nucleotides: TGTGCCACCAGCAGAGAACGGACAGATGCCTACACCTTC.

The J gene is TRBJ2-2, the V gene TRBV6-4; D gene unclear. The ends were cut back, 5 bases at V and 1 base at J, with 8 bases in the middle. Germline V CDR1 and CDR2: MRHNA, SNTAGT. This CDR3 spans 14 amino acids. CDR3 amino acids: CASSSEVNTGELFF. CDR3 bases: TGTGCCAGCAGTAGCGAGGTGAACACCGGGGAGCTGTTTTTT.

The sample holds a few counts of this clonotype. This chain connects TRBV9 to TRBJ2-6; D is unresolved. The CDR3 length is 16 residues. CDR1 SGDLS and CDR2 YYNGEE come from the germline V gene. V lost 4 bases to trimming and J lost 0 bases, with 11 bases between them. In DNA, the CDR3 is TGTGCCAGCAGCCCCTTCTCTAACTCTGGGGCCAACGTCCTGACTTTC. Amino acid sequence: CASSPFSNSGANVLTF.

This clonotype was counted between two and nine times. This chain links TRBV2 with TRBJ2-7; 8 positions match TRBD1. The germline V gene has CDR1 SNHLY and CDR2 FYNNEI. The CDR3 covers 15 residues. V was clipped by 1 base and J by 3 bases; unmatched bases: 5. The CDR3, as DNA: TGTGCCAGCAGTGAAGGGAGACAGGGGTACTACGAGCAGTACTTC. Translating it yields CASSEGRQGYYEQYF.

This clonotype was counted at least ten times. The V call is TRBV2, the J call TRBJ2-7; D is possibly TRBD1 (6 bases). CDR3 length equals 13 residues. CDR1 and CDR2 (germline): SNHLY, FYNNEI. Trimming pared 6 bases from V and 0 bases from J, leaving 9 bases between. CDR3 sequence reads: CASSVRGSYEQYF. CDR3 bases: TGTGCCAGCAGCGTCAGGGGCTCCTACGAGCAGTACTTC.

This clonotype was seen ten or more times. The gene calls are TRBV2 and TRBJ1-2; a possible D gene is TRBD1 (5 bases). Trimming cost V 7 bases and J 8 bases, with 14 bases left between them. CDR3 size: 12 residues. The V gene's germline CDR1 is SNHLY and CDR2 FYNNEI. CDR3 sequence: CASILDGGGYTF. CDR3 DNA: TGTGCCAGCATACTCGACGGGGGGGGCTACACCTTC.

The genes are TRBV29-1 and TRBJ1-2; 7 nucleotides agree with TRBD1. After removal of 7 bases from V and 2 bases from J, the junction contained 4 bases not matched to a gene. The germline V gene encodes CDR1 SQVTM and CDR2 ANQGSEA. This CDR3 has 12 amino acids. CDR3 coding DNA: TGCAGCGGGGGACAGTTCAACTATGGCTACACCTTC. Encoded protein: CSGGQFNYGYTF.

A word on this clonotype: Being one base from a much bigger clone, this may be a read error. In DNA form, the CDR3 reads TGTGCCACCAGCCCAGGACAGGGTGATCAGCCCCAGCATTTT. Its protein product is CATSPGQGDQPQHF. This chain uses TRBV24-1 with TRBJ1-5; 8 nucleotides match TRBD1. The CDR3 consists of 14 residues. Germline V gene lookup returns CDR1 KGHDR and CDR2 SFDVKD. V was clipped by 7 bases and J by 5 bases; unmatched bases: 6.

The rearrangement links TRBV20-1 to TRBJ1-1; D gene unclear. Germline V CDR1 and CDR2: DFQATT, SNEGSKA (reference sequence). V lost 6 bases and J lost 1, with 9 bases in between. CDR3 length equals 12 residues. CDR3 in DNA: TGCAGTGCCGGGTGGGGGAACACTGAAGCTTTCTTT. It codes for CSAGWGNTEAFF.

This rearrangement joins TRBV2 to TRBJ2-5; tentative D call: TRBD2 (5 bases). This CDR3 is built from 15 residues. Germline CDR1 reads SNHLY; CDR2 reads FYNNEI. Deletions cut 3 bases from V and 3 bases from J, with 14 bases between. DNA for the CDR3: TGTGCCAGCAGTGAGAGACGGGAAGTCAAAGAGACCCAGTACTTC. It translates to CASSERREVKETQYF. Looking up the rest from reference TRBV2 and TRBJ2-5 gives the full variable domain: EPEVTQTPSHQVTQMGQEVILRCVPISNHLYFYWYRQILGQKVEFLVSFYNNEISEKSEIFDDQFSVERPDGSNFTLKIRSTKLEDSAMYFCASSERREVKETQYFGPGTRLLVL.

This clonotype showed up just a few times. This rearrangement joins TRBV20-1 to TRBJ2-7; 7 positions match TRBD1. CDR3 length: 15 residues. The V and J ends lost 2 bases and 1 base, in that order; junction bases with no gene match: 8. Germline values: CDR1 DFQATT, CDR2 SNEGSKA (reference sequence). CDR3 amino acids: CSARKSGQRSYEQYF. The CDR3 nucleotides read TGCAGTGCTAGAAAATCGGGACAGCGTTCCTACGAGCAGTACTTC.

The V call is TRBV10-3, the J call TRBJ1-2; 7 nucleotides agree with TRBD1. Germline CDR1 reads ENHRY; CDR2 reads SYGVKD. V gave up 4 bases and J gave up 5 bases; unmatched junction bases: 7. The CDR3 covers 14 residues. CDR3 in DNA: TGTGCCATCAGTGGGACAGGACAGCCGTATGGCTACACCTTC. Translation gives CAISGTGQPYGYTF.

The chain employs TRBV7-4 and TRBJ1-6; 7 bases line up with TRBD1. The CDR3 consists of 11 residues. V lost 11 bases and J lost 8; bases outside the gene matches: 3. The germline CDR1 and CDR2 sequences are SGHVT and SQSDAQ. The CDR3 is CADRVDSPLHF. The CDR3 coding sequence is TGTGCCGACAGGGTAGATTCACCCCTCCACTTT.

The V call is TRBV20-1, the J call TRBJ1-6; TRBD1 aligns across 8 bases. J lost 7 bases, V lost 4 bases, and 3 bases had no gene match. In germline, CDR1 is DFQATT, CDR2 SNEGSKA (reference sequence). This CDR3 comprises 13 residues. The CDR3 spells CSATRTGNSPLHF. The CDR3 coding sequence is TGCAGTGCTACCCGGACAGGGAATTCACCCCTCCACTTT.

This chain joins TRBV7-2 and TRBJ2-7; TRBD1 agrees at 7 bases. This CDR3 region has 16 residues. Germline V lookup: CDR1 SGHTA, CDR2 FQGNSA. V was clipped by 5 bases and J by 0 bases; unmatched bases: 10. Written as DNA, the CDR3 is TGTGCCAGCAGCGATCCCTACAGGGGCCTCTCCTACGAGCAGTACTTC. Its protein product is CASSDPYRGLSYEQYF.

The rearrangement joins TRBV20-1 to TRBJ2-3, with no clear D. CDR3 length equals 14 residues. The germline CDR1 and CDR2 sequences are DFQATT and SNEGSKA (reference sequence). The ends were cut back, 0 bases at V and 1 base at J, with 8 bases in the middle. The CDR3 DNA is TGCAGTGCTAGAGATGGTATAGGCACAGATACGCAGTATTTT. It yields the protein CSARDGIGTDTQYF.

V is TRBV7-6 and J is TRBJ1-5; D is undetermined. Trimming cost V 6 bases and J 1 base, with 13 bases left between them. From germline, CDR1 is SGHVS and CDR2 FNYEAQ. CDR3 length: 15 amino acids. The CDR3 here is CASSPRIASNQPQHF. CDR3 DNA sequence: TGTGCCAGCAGTCCCAGGATCGCGAGCAATCAGCCCCAGCATTTT.

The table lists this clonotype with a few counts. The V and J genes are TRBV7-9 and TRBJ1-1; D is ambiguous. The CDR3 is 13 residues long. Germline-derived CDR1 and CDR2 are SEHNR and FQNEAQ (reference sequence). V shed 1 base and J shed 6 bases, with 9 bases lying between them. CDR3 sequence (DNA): TGTGCCAGCAGCTTAGGTGGATTCGCTGAAGCTTTCTTT. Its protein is CASSLGGFAEAFF.

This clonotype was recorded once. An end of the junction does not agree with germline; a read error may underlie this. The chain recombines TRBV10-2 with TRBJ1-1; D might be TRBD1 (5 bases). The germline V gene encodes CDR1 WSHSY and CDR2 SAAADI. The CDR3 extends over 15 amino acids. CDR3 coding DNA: TGTGCCAGCAGTTACGGGGGACTTATGAACACTGAAGCTTTCTTT. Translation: CASSYGGLMNTEAFF.

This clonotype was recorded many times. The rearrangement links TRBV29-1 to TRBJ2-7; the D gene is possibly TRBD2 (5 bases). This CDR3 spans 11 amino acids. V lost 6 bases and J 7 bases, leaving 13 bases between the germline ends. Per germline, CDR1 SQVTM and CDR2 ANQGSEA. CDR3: CSVGPGNEQYF. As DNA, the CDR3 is TGCAGCGTCGGCCCGGGGAATGAGCAGTACTTC.

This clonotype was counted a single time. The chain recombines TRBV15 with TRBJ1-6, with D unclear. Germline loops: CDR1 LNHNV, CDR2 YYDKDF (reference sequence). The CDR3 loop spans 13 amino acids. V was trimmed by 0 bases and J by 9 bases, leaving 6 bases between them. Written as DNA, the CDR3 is TGTGCCACCAGCAGAGAGGGTAGTTCACCCCTCCACTTT. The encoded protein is CATSREGSSPLHF.

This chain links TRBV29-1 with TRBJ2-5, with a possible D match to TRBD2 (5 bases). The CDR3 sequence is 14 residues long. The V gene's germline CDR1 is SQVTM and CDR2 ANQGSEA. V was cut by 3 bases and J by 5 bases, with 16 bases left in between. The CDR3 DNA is TGCAGCGTTGATTCCGCGGGCAGAGGGGAGACCCAGTACTTC. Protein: CSVDSAGRGETQYF.

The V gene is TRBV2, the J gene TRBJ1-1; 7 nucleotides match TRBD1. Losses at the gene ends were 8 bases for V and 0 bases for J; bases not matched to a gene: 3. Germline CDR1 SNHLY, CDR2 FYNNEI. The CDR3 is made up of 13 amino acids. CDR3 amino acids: CASRTGMNTEAFF. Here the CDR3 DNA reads TGTGCCAGCCGGACAGGAATGAACACTGAAGCTTTCTTT.

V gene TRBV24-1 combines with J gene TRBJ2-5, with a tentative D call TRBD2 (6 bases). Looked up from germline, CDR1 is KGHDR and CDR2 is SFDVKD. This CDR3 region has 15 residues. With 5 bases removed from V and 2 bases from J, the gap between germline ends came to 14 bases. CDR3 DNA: TGTGCCACCAGTGCTAGCGCTGACGAACAAGAGACCCAGTACTTC. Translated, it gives CATSASADEQETQYF.